The 9 T cell receptor beta chains below all came from one sample that was sequenced in a study of blood T cell repertoires in COVID-19 (dated by TCRdb to 2018 to 2020). Receptors were amplified or captured by the immunoSEQ multiplex PCR assay. The table comes from immuneACCESS by way of TCRdb, which keeps in-frame sequences with V and J called. Part of the clones is missing from these tables; in studies checked, under half for an unresolved V gene and the rest for unknown reasons. Here the sample has about 430,000 clones; about 87% occur a single time. Roughly 0.78% of the sample belongs to the ten largest clones. Specimen: peripheral blood. The receptor set was obtained from a man between 18 and 35 years old with COVID-19, enrolled during active disease.

The chain carries TRBV13 and TRBJ2-3; TRBD1 agrees at 8 bases. The J segment lost 1 base and the V segment lost 4 bases, leaving 4 bases of the junction unmatched. Germline V CDR1 and CDR2: PRHDT, FYEKMQ (reference sequence). The CDR3 consists of 15 residues. CDR3: CASSSGQGGTDTQYF. The DNA of the CDR3 is TGTGCCAGCAGCTCCGGACAGGGAGGCACAGATACGCAGTATTTT.

V gene TRBV11-3 combines with J gene TRBJ2-7, with no clear D. Trimming removed 3 bases at V and 2 bases at J, with 11 bases between. This CDR3 has 14 amino acids. Germline values: CDR1 SGHNT, CDR2 YENEEA. The CDR3 loop is CASSFRSPTYEQYF. DNA of the CDR3: TGTGCCAGCAGCTTTCGGAGCCCTACCTACGAGCAGTACTTC.

This chain links TRBV29-1 with TRBJ2-7, with D unresolved. V dropped 2 bases and J dropped 3 bases, with 8 bases sitting between them. The CDR3 covers 12 residues. Germline assignment: CDR1 SQVTM and CDR2 ANQGSEA. The CDR3 nucleotides read TGCAGCGTTGAATCTGGCGGCTACGAGCAGTACTTC. Translation gives CSVESGGYEQYF.

A word on this clone: The sample carries other DNA sequences with the same CDR3. The chain is built from TRBV2 and TRBJ1-4; 7 positions match TRBD1. Germline CDR1 reads SNHLY; CDR2 reads FYNNEI. The J segment lost 5 bases and the V segment lost 5 bases, leaving 5 bases of the junction unmatched. The CDR3 consists of 14 residues. CDR3 sequence: CASSPDRANEKLFF. The DNA of the CDR3 is TGTGCCAGCAGTCCAGACAGGGCCAATGAAAAACTGTTTTTT.

The chain uses TRBV24-1 and TRBJ2-1, with 7 bases matching TRBD1. The CDR3 length is 16 residues. Trimming cost V 4 bases and J 2 bases; bases outside gene matches: 7. Germline V lookup: CDR1 KGHDR, CDR2 SFDVKD. In DNA form, the CDR3 reads TGTGCCACCAGTGACTCCGACAGGGCTACCTACAATGAGCAGTTCTTC. This sequence encodes CATSDSDRATYNEQFF.

The chain employs TRBV10-3 and TRBJ2-2, with TRBD2 matching over 9 bases. The CDR3 runs 16 residues. J was trimmed by 5 bases and V by 7 bases; bases with no gene match: 11. CDR1 ENHRY and CDR2 SYGVKD come from the germline V gene. The CDR3 region has the DNA TGTGCCATCAAAAGGGGGCCTAGCGGGGTAACCGGGGAGCTGTTTTTT. Amino acids: CAIKRGPSGVTGELFF.

The chain has TRBV6-2 or TRBV6-3 and TRBJ2-1, with D possibly matching TRBD2 (6 bases). Between the trimmed V and J ends, which lost 6 bases and 9 bases, there was a span of 12 bases. The CDR3 extends over 12 amino acids. Germline-derived CDR1 and CDR2 are MNHEY and SVGEGT. Here the CDR3 reads CASSQTRFEQFF. The CDR3 bases are TGTGCCAGCAGCCAGACTAGGTTTGAGCAGTTCTTC.

The chain combines TRBV12-3 or TRBV12-4 with TRBJ1-2, with D unresolved. The ends were cut back, 3 bases at V and 4 bases at J, with 9 bases in the middle. The CDR3 has 13 residues. CDR3 in DNA: TGTGCCAGCAGTTTCTCGCGTGGCTATGGCTACACCTTC. It codes for CASSFSRGYGYTF.

CDR3 region: CATSRDLAGSYEQYF. The CDR3 bases are TGTGCCACCAGCAGAGACCTAGCGGGTAGCTACGAGCAGTACTTC. The rearrangement links TRBV15 to TRBJ2-7; 8 positions match TRBD2. J gave up 3 bases and V 0 bases, and 4 bases lay outside the gene matches. The CDR3 spans 15 residues. From germline, CDR1 is LNHNV and CDR2 YYDKDF (reference sequence).